These T cell receptor beta chains were read from a single sample in a study of shared clonotypes between healthy human individuals. Using immunoSEQ multiplex PCR, the repertoire was profiled, and TCRdb retains in-frame clones only, with some absent. Among about 470,000 clones listed, roughly 77% were seen once. The specimen sequenced was PBMCs. Every receptor here comes from a woman between 40 and 50 years old in good health. Some clones in this sample may be carry-over from other donors' samples. CDR3s include the opening cysteine and the closing phenylalanine or tryptophan. D genes are given only for firm matches. Not all rows give a size; the values are once, few, many and, for expanded clones, a class.

v_gene	abundance	j_gene	d_gene	CDR3aa	CDR3nt
TRBV2	-	TRBJ2-1	-	CASSSGVYNEQFF	TGTGCCAGCAGTTCAGGGGTCTACAATGAGCAGTTCTTC
TRBV6-1	-	TRBJ1-2	-	CASREGVLGGYTF	TGTGCCAGCAGAGAGGGGGTATTAGGCGGCTACACCTTC
TRBV5-4	-	TRBJ1-3	-	CASSSDLTSGNTIYF	TGTGCCAGCAGCTCTGACCTGACCTCTGGAAACACCATATATTTT
TRBV5-1	-	TRBJ2-5	-	CASSLGVTAQETQYF	TGCGCCAGCAGCTTGGGGGTGACAGCTCAAGAGACCCAGTACTTC
TRBV7-3	-	TRBJ2-3	TRBD2	CASSPTSYGRDPDTQYF	TGTGCCAGCAGCCCGACGTCTTACGGGAGGGATCCAGATACGCAGTATTTT
TRBV7-8	-	TRBJ2-7	TRBD2	CASRAGLAGYEQYF	TGTGCCAGCAGGGCCGGACTAGCGGGATACGAGCAGTACTTC
TRBV11-2	-	TRBJ2-7	TRBD1	CASSRTGHEQYF	TGTGCCAGCAGCAGGACAGGGCACGAGCAGTACTTC
TRBV7-9	few	TRBJ2-1	TRBD1	CASSLGTGTFWEQFF	TGTGCCAGCAGCCTAGGGACAGGGACGTTTTGGGAGCAGTTCTTC
TRBV11-2	-	TRBJ2-5	TRBD1	CASSLDWGQAIETQYF	TGTGCCAGCAGCTTAGATTGGGGACAGGCGATAGAGACCCAGTACTTC
TRBV25-1	-	TRBJ1-2	-	CASSDGRVTPIYTF	TGTGCCAGCAGTGATGGCAGGGTCACTCCCATTTACACCTTC
TRBV7-6	-	TRBJ1-3	TRBD1	CASSLGTGDGNTIYF	TGTGCCAGCAGCTTAGGGACAGGGGACGGAAACACCATATATTTT
TRBV5-1	-	TRBJ2-1	-	CASSRGDSYNEQFF	TGCGCCAGCAGCCGCGGGGACTCCTACAATGAGCAGTTCTTC
TRBV28	-	TRBJ1-4	-	CASSGGGTNEKLFF	TGTGCCAGCAGTGGTGGGGGTACTAATGAAAAACTGTTTTTT
TRBV2	few	TRBJ2-1	-	CASSEARRTSDNEQFF	TGTGCCAGCAGTGAAGCGCGACGGACCTCGGACAATGAGCAGTTCTTC
TRBV2	few	TRBJ1-2	-	CASRVDGRLYGYTF	TGTGCCAGCAGGGTCGACGGGCGGTTGTATGGCTACACCTTC
TRBV10-3	-	TRBJ1-1	-	CAISPADGGGAEAFF	TGTGCCATCAGTCCCGCGGACGGGGGTGGGGCTGAAGCTTTCTTT
TRBV7-8	-	TRBJ1-2	-	CASSPIGGTYGYTF	TGTGCCAGCAGCCCCATCGGGGGGACTTATGGCTACACCTTC
TRBV4-2	-	TRBJ2-1	TRBD2	CASSQRPPNLAGVDNEQFF	TGTGCCAGCAGCCAAAGACCCCCCAACCTAGCGGGAGTCGACAATGAGCAGTTCTTC
TRBV7-2	-	TRBJ2-7	TRBD2	CASSFRTSGSREQYF	TGTGCCAGCAGCTTCAGGACTAGCGGGAGTCGAGAGCAGTACTTC
TRBV9	-	TRBJ2-1	TRBD2	CASSAVSGGTNEQFF	TGTGCCAGCAGCGCTGTTAGCGGGGGAACCAATGAGCAGTTCTTC
TRBV11-2	-	TRBJ2-1	-	CASSSYYNEQFF	TGTGCCAGCAGCTCATATTACAATGAGCAGTTCTTC
TRBV4-1	-	TRBJ1-1	TRBD1	CASSPRTGLVNTEAFF	TGCGCCAGCAGCCCAAGGACAGGGTTGGTAAACACTGAAGCTTTCTTT
TRBV5-1	-	TRBJ2-2	-	CASSQRVASNTGELFF	TGCGCCAGCAGCCAGCGCGTAGCGTCGAACACCGGGGAGCTGTTTTTT
TRBV10-1	many	TRBJ2-3	TRBD2	CASSEQGLAGAGFTDTQYF	TGCGCCAGCAGTGAGCAGGGACTAGCGGGAGCGGGGTTCACAGATACGCAGTATTTT
TRBV5-1	-	TRBJ2-7	-	CASSGGISEGNEQYF	TGCGCCAGCAGCGGGGGCATCAGTGAGGGGAACGAGCAGTACTTC
TRBV5-1	-	TRBJ2-7	-	CASSLLGYEQYF	TGCGCCAGCAGCTTGCTGGGGTACGAGCAGTACTTC
TRBV6-6	-	TRBJ2-1	TRBD2	CASKPAHSGGYNEQFF	TGTGCCAGCAAACCCGCGCATAGCGGGGGTTACAATGAGCAGTTCTTC
TRBV19	-	TRBJ2-1	-	CASSVDGLSSLSSYNEQFF	TGTGCCAGTAGCGTGGACGGGTTATCGTCCTTGAGCTCCTACAATGAGCAGTTCTTC
TRBV5-4	-	TRBJ1-4	-	CASSLGGPTNEKLFF	TGTGCCAGCAGCTTGGGGGGGCCAACTAATGAAAAACTGTTTTTT
TRBV11-2	many	TRBJ2-4	TRBD2	CASSSGLAGPRGAKNIQYF	TGTGCCAGCAGCTCGGGACTAGCGGGACCTAGAGGGGCCAAAAACATTCAGTACTTC
TRBV4-2	-	TRBJ2-5	TRBD1	CASSSQSGGTETQYF	TGTGCCAGCAGCTCGCAGTCAGGGGGCACGGAGACCCAGTACTTC
TRBV5-1	-	TRBJ2-1	TRBD2	CASSLGSGRDEQFF	TGCGCCAGCAGCCTTGGGAGCGGGAGAGATGAGCAGTTCTTC
TRBV15	few	TRBJ2-3	-	CATSRDRELTDTQYF	TGTGCCACCAGCAGAGATCGGGAACTCACAGATACGCAGTATTTT
TRBV2	-	TRBJ2-7	TRBD2	CASSAGGAYEQYF	TGTGCCAGCAGTGCGGGAGGGGCCTACGAGCAGTACTTC
TRBV6-6	-	TRBJ2-1	-	CASSPGSSYNEQFF	TGTGCCAGCAGTCCAGGTAGCTCCTACAATGAGCAGTTCTTC
TRBV5-1	-	TRBJ2-7	-	CASSGWAGLNEQYF	TGCGCCAGCAGTGGGTGGGCAGGGCTCAACGAGCAGTACTTC
TRBV10-3	-	TRBJ1-1	-	CAISTRDSFEGTEAFF	TGTGCCATCAGTACCCGGGACTCCTTCGAGGGGACTGAAGCTTTCTTT
TRBV5-1	-	TRBJ1-1	TRBD1	CASSFTGGNTEAFF	TGCGCCAGCAGTTTTACAGGGGGTAACACTGAAGCTTTCTTT
TRBV21-1	once	TRBJ2-1	-	CASSSGQGSYNEQFF	TGTGCCAGCAGCAGCGGACAGGGCTCCTACAATGAGCAGTTCTTC
TRBV30	-	TRBJ1-4	-	CAWSVYRAQGEKLFF	TGTGCCTGGAGTGTATACAGGGCCCAGGGGGAAAAACTGTTTTTT
TRBV5-4	-	TRBJ2-1	TRBD2	CASRTSGPGGQFF	TGTGCCAGCAGGACTAGCGGGCCTGGGGGGCAGTTCTTC
TRBV6-6	-	TRBJ2-7	TRBD2	CASSSLAGVSYEQYF	TGTGCCAGCAGCTCGTTAGCGGGAGTTTCCTACGAGCAGTACTTC
TRBV27	once	TRBJ2-1	-	CASSLGRGPGEQFF	TGTGCCAGCAGTTTAGGTAGGGGCCCGGGCGAGCAGTTCTTC
TRBV7-3	-	TRBJ2-1	-	CASSLLLAIGVNNEQFF	TGTGCCAGCAGCTTGCTCCTAGCGATAGGGGTTAACAATGAGCAGTTCTTC
TRBV27	-	TRBJ1-1	-	CASSRRQAKNTEAFF	TGTGCCAGCAGTCGCCGACAGGCAAAGAACACTGAAGCTTTCTTT
TRBV14	-	TRBJ2-2	TRBD2	CASSQRLAGGGELFF	TGTGCCAGCAGCCAACGTCTAGCGGGAGGCGGGGAGCTGTTTTTT
TRBV21-1	-	TRBJ2-3	-	CASSPPIADTQYF	TGTGCCAGCAGCCCGCCTATCGCAGATACGCAGTATTTT
TRBV5-6	-	TRBJ2-6	-	CASSPADSGANVLTF	TGTGCCAGCAGCCCAGCAGACTCTGGGGCCAACGTCCTGACTTTC
TRBV2	-	TRBJ1-2	TRBD1	CASSVGQNYGYTF	TGTGCCAGCAGTGTGGGACAGAACTATGGCTACACCTTC
TRBV5-4	-	TRBJ2-5	-	CASSFAGLQETQYF	TGTGCCAGCAGCTTCGCCGGACTCCAAGAGACCCAGTACTTC